One and the same sample provided the 31 T cell receptor beta chains below, sequenced in a study of blood T cells in healthy people across ages. A sample-barcoded 5' primer and a J-beta primer mix were used in a second PCR of roughly 6 to 11 cycles. TCRdb called the 5' RACE reads again in MiXCR, with one record for every CDR3 protein. The data contain fewer than 1,000,000 distinct CDR3 sequences, 46% of them seen just once; the ten biggest clones take up around 18%. The sequencing sample was made of blood. The receptors derive from a man older than 75 in good health.

The V and J genes are TRBV7-2 and TRBJ2-1; 11 bases fit TRBD2. Losses at the gene ends were 2 bases for V and 0 bases for J; bases not matched to a gene: 6. The CDR3 length is 18 residues. Looked up from germline, CDR1 is SGHTA and CDR2 is FQGNSA. This chain's CDR3 is CASSLLLAGASSYNEQFF. The CDR3 DNA reads as TGTGCCAGCAGCTTACTACTAGCGGGGGCCAGCTCCTACAATGAGCAGTTCTTC.

This chain links TRBV12-3 or TRBV12-4 with TRBJ2-2; 8 nucleotides line up with TRBD2. V lost 1 base, J lost 6 bases, and 10 bases stayed unmatched. The CDR3 loop spans 17 amino acids. Here the CDR3 reads CASSLDSGAVGAGELFF. Written as DNA, the CDR3 is TGTGCCAGCAGTTTAGATAGCGGGGCAGTGGGCGCCGGGGAGCTGTTTTTT.

There are a few counts of this clonotype. The chain combines TRBV9 with TRBJ2-7; 10 bases line up with TRBD2. This CDR3 comprises 16 residues. With V trimmed by 5 bases and J by 2 bases, 10 bases remained unmatched. Germline-derived CDR1 and CDR2 are SGDLS and YYNGEE. This CDR3 reads CASSRRGLAGAYEQYF. As DNA, the CDR3 is TGTGCCAGCAGTCGTAGGGGCCTAGCGGGAGCCTACGAGCAGTACTTC.

The chain joins TRBV29-1 to TRBJ2-5; D is unresolved. The CDR3 covers 12 residues. Trimming left V 5 bases short and J 2 bases short, with 9 bases between. CDR1 is SQVTM and CDR2 is ANQGSEA in the germline V gene. The CDR3 DNA is TGCAGCGTTTCCCGCGGTCAAGAGACCCAGTACTTC. Its protein product is CSVSRGQETQYF.

The chain has TRBV7-9 and TRBJ2-2; TRBD1 might be the D (5 bases). Trimming took 3 bases from V and 7 from J, leaving 9 bases between them. Germline lookup yields CDR1 SEHNR and CDR2 FQNEAQ (reference sequence). The CDR3 is 13 amino acids. CDR3 region: CASSFDRNGELFF. The CDR3 DNA reads as TGTGCCAGCAGCTTCGACAGAAACGGGGAGCTGTTTTTT. The whole variable domain, remainder taken from reference TRBV7-9 and TRBJ2-2, is DTGVSQNPRHKITKRGQNVTFRCDPISEHNRLYWYRQTLGQGPEFLTYFQNEAQLEKSRLLSDRFSAERPKGSFSTLEIQRTEQGDSAMYLCASSFDRNGELFFGEGSRLTVL.

The V gene is TRBV20-1, the J gene TRBJ2-5; D call uncertain. Germline CDR1 and CDR2: DFQATT and SNEGSKA (reference sequence). The CDR3 spans 19 residues. Between the trimmed V and J ends, which lost 4 bases and 2 bases, there was a span of 29 bases. The CDR3, as DNA: TGCAGTGCTACTGGTGTGGCGTCCCTGTTAGTGGGTAGTCAAGAGACCCAGTACTTC. It encodes CSATGVASLLVGSQETQYF.

V and J are TRBV6-2 or TRBV6-3 and TRBJ2-1, with D hard to call. There are 13 residues in the CDR3. V gave up 2 bases and J gave up 10 bases, with 12 bases separating them. Germline CDR1 is MNHEY and CDR2 is SVGEGT. This CDR3 reads CASSYQTPYEQFF. The CDR3 DNA sequence: TGTGCCAGCAGTTACCAGACCCCCTACGAGCAGTTCTTC.

V and J are TRBV11-3 and TRBJ2-1, with D hard to call. Germline lookup yields CDR1 SGHNT and CDR2 YENEEA. The CDR3 runs to 13 residues. The V end lost 3 bases, the J end lost 9 bases, and 12 bases lay between the germline ends. The CDR3, as DNA: TGTGCCAGCAGCTTGTACAGTACCACTGAGCAGTTCTTC. Amino acid sequence: CASSLYSTTEQFF. Combining the CDR3 with reference TRBV11-3 and TRBJ2-1 gives the whole variable domain EAGVVQSPRYKIIEKKQPVAFWCNPISGHNTLYWYLQNLGQGPELLIRYENEEAVDDSQLPKDRFSAERLKGVDSTLKIQPAELGDSAVYLCASSLYSTTEQFFGPGTRLTVL.

About this clonotype: A read error may account for a junction end that differs from germline. V and J are TRBV5-5 and TRBJ2-5, with TRBD2 matching 13 bases. Germline V CDR1 and CDR2: SGHKS, YYEKEE (reference sequence). The CDR3 consists of 16 residues. CDR3 in amino acids: CASSPRTSGSLETKYF. Here the CDR3 DNA reads TGTGCCAGCAGCCCAAGGACTAGCGGGAGTTTAGAGACCAAGTACTTC.

In the case of this clonotype: The junction departs from the called germline gene at one end, perhaps through a read error. The chain links TRBV29-1 to TRBJ1-2; D is ambiguous. Per germline, CDR1 SQVTM and CDR2 ANQGSEA. The CDR3 spans 12 residues. DNA for the CDR3: TGCGGCGTTGAGGTGGCTAACTATGGCTACACCTTC. Encoded protein: CGVEVANYGYTF.

This clonotype was seen a handful of times. The chain combines TRBV7-2 with TRBJ2-7; 12 bases line up with TRBD2. V lost 5 bases and J lost 2; bases outside the gene matches: 4. Per the germline V gene, CDR1 is SGHTA and CDR2 is FQGNSA. The CDR3 consists of 15 residues. CDR3 amino acids: CASSHTSGGTYEQYF. For the CDR3, the DNA is TGTGCCAGCAGCCATACTAGCGGGGGGACCTACGAGCAGTACTTC.

This clonotype was counted a few times. J is TRBJ2-1 and V is TRBV6-6; unclear D gene. V was cut by 4 bases and J by 0 bases, with 10 bases left in between. The CDR3 runs 15 residues. CDR1 is MNHNY and CDR2 is SVGAGI in the germline V gene (reference sequence). CDR3 bases: TGTGCCAGCAGTTCAGATCAACGCTCCTACAATGAGCAGTTCTTC. Its protein product is CASSSDQRSYNEQFF.

This clonotype was seen a handful of times. CDR3 amino acids: CSAHGRQGAGQPQHF. In nucleotides, the CDR3 is TGCAGTGCCCATGGGAGGCAGGGGGCGGGTCAGCCCCAGCATTTT. V gene TRBV20-1 combines with J gene TRBJ1-5; 8 nucleotides agree with TRBD1. The CDR3 is 15 amino acids. CDR1 is DFQATT and CDR2 is SNEGSKA in the germline V gene (reference sequence). Trimming removed 6 bases from V and 6 bases from J; junction bases left unmatched: 13.

This clonotype was recorded a few times. The junction shows a germline mismatch at one end, possibly a read error. The chain employs TRBV10-3 and TRBJ1-1, with 9 bases aligning to TRBD1. The CDR3 has 14 amino acids. The germline CDR1 and CDR2 sequences are ENHRY and SYGVKD. The chain's CDR3 is CAIGEDRGKLDAFF. The DNA for the CDR3 is TGTGCCATCGGTGAGGACAGGGGTAAATTGGATGCTTTCTTT.

This clonotype was seen only a few times. The V and J genes are TRBV4-3 and TRBJ1-2, with TRBD1 identical over 8 bases. This CDR3 has 14 residues. CDR1 LGHNA and CDR2 YSLEER come from the germline V gene. Unmatched junction bases numbered 4, after V lost 0 bases and J lost 7 bases. For the CDR3, the DNA is TGCGCCAGCAGCCAAGATCGGACAGGGCGTGGCTACACCTTC. Translating gives CASSQDRTGRGYTF.

Only a few counts were recorded for this clonotype. The CDR3 DNA reads as TGTGCCAGCAGGAAGACAGGGGGCGTGAGAAACACTGAAGCTTTCTTT. Its translation is CASRKTGGVRNTEAFF. This chain joins TRBV7-9 and TRBJ1-1; 10 nucleotides align to TRBD1. V shed 6 bases, J shed 2 bases, and the junction held 9 bases outside the gene matches. The CDR3 is made up of 16 amino acids. The germline CDR1 and CDR2 sequences are SEHNR and FQNEAQ (reference sequence). The complete variable domain, with remaining parts taken from reference TRBV7-9 and TRBJ1-1, reads DTGVSQNPRHKITKRGQNVTFRCDPISEHNRLYWYRQTLGQGPEFLTYFQNEAQLEKSRLLSDRFSAERPKGSFSTLEIQRTEQGDSAMYLCASRKTGGVRNTEAFFGQGTRLTVV.

The J gene is TRBJ2-7, the V gene TRBV2; 7 positions agree with TRBD2. V was pared by 3 bases and J by 5 bases, with 10 bases of the junction left unmatched. The CDR3 sequence is 15 residues long. Germline values: CDR1 SNHLY, CDR2 FYNNEI. The CDR3: CASSDQRESSDEQYF. The CDR3 DNA reads as TGTGCCAGCAGTGACCAGCGGGAATCGTCCGACGAGCAGTACTTC.

CDR3: CASSQASGSLRDTQYF. The CDR3 DNA sequence: TGTGCCAGCAGCCAAGCAAGCGGGAGTCTTAGAGATACGCAGTATTTT. The V gene is TRBV14, the J gene TRBJ2-3; TRBD2 agrees at 8 bases. V shed 1 base and J 5 bases; nucleotides not matched to a gene: 8. CDR1 SGHDN and CDR2 FVKESK come from the germline V gene. This CDR3 is built from 16 residues.

This clonotype was recorded a few times. The chain is built from TRBV12-3 or TRBV12-4 and TRBJ2-1, with D possibly TRBD1 on 6 matching bases. Trimming removed 5 bases at V and 1 base at J, with 12 bases between. The CDR3 contains 15 residues. This CDR3 is CASSRVQGSYNEQFF. The CDR3, as DNA: TGTGCCAGCAGTCGTGTGCAGGGGTCCTACAATGAGCAGTTCTTC.

This chain connects TRBV25-1 to TRBJ1-4, with a tentative D call TRBD1 (5 bases). This CDR3 has 15 residues. Germline CDR1 MGHDK, CDR2 SYGVNS. Trimming took off 3 bases at V and 2 bases at J, with 10 bases between the two ends. CDR3: CASSESTVTNEKLFF. In DNA form, the CDR3 reads TGTGCCAGCAGTGAGTCGACAGTCACTAATGAAAAACTGTTTTTT. The whole variable domain, filled in from reference TRBV25-1 and TRBJ1-4, reads EADIYQTPRYLVIGTGKKITLECSQTMGHDKMYWYQQDPGMELHLIHYSYGVNSTEKGDLSSESTVSRIRTEHFPLTLESARPSHTSQYLCASSESTVTNEKLFFGSGTQLSVL.

This clonotype has ten or more counts. The V call is TRBV4-2, the J call TRBJ2-1; 9 bases fit TRBD1. Germline trimming cut 5 bases from V and 2 bases from J; bases unmatched to any gene: 4. This CDR3 spans 15 amino acids. Germline CDR1 LGHNA, CDR2 YNFKEQ. The CDR3 DNA sequence: TGTGCCAGCAGCGTAACAGGGGGCGCCTACAATGAGCAGTTCTTC. The encoded protein is CASSVTGGAYNEQFF.

This clonotype has ten or more counts. The chain couples TRBV9 to TRBJ2-7; D is unresolved. Trimming removed 0 bases at V and 6 bases at J, with 13 bases between. Germline lookup yields CDR1 SGDLS and CDR2 YYNGEE. CDR3 length: 14 amino acids. Here the CDR3 DNA reads TGTGCCAGCAGCGTAGGTATGGTCGGATCCGAGCAGTACTTC. Protein product: CASSVGMVGSEQYF. Complete variable domain (other parts from reference TRBV9 and TRBJ2-7): DSGVTQTPKHLITATGQRVTLRCSPRSGDLSVYWYQQSLDQGLQFLIQYYNGEERAKGNILERFSAQQFPDLHSELNLSSLELGDSALYFCASSVGMVGSEQYFGPGTRLTVT.

This chain uses TRBV6-2 or TRBV6-3 with TRBJ2-7; weak D call: TRBD1 (6 bases). Trimming took off 6 bases at V and 3 bases at J, with 15 bases between the two ends. The germline CDR1 and CDR2 sequences are MNHEY and SVGEGT. There are 14 residues in the CDR3. CDR3 nucleotide sequence: TGTGCCAGCAGCAACAGGGTGCCCTTCTACGAGCAGTACTTC. Translation gives CASSNRVPFYEQYF.

The V gene is TRBV20-1, the J gene TRBJ2-5; 7 positions agree with TRBD2. The DNA end favors TRBJ2-4, so the J call may be wrong. CDR3 length: 15 amino acids. Germline lookup yields CDR1 DFQATT and CDR2 SNEGSKA (reference sequence). CDR3 nucleotides: TGCAGTGCTAGAACTGGGAGCGGGGATAGTAACATTCAGTACTTC. It yields the protein CSARTGSGDSNIQYF.

This clonotype was observed at least ten times. This chain links TRBV24-1 with TRBJ2-1, with D perhaps TRBD2 (5 bases). Germline values: CDR1 KGHDR, CDR2 SFDVKD. This CDR3 is built from 16 residues. Trimming removed 1 base from V and 4 bases from J, with 13 bases in between. As DNA, the CDR3 is TGTGCCACCAGTGATTTAGCGGTACCACCTTACAATGAGCAGTTCTTC. Amino acids: CATSDLAVPPYNEQFF.

This chain connects TRBV11-2 to TRBJ1-1; a possible D gene is TRBD1 (6 bases). Trimming took 3 bases from V and 0 from J, leaving 14 bases between them. Germline V gene data show CDR1 as SGHAT and CDR2 as FQNNGV. The CDR3 runs to 16 residues. CDR3 protein: CASSFRGGWMNTEAFF. The CDR3 bases are TGTGCCAGCAGCTTTAGGGGGGGCTGGATGAACACTGAAGCTTTCTTT.

This clonotype was observed a handful of times. The gene calls are TRBV27 and TRBJ1-1; TRBD1 matches 7 bases. CDR3 length: 15 residues. V lost 3 bases to trimming and J lost 3 bases; unmatched junction nucleotides: 7. Germline V gives CDR1 MNHEY, CDR2 SMNVEV (reference sequence). CDR3: CASSFRGLVDTEAFF. CDR3 bases: TGTGCCAGCAGTTTTAGGGGGCTGGTGGACACTGAAGCTTTCTTT.

The chain joins TRBV5-1 to TRBJ2-3; 10 bases are shared with TRBD2. CDR1 and CDR2 from the germline V gene are SGHRS and YFSETQ. Trimming took 0 bases from V and 2 from J; bases not matched to a gene: 9. The CDR3 runs 18 residues. CDR3 loop: CASSLAGRSGRDTDTQYF. The CDR3 DNA is TGCGCCAGCAGCTTGGCAGGTCGGAGCGGGAGGGACACAGATACGCAGTATTTT. Full variable domain (rest looked up from reference TRBV5-1 and TRBJ2-3): KAGVTQTPRYLIKTRGQQVTLSCSPISGHRSVSWYQQTPGQGLQFLFEYFSETQRNKGNFPGRFSGRQFSNSRSEMNVSTLELGDSALYLCASSLAGRSGRDTDTQYFGPGTRLTVL.

In this sample, this clonotype turned up a few times. The CDR3 sequence: CASSLESSAGNEQFF. In nucleotides, the CDR3 is TGCGCCAGCAGCTTGGAATCTTCCGCCGGCAATGAGCAGTTCTTC. The rearrangement joins TRBV5-1 to TRBJ2-1; D ambiguous. The CDR3 has 15 residues. CDR1 and CDR2 from the germline V gene are SGHRS and YFSETQ. With 0 bases removed from V and 6 bases from J, the gap between germline ends came to 13 bases.

This clonotype has just a few counts. This chain connects TRBV7-9 to TRBJ2-7; D is unclear. Germline V gene lookup returns CDR1 SEHNR and CDR2 FQNEAQ (reference sequence). This CDR3 has 12 residues. The V and J ends lost 2 bases and 6 bases respectively, with 8 bases between them. CDR3 DNA sequence: TGTGCCAGCAGCTTACCACAGCGCGAGCAGTACTTC. This codes for CASSLPQREQYF.

The chain joins TRBV27 to TRBJ2-3; weak D call: TRBD1 (6 bases). The CDR3 sequence is 15 residues long. The germline V gene has CDR1 MNHEY and CDR2 SMNVEV (reference sequence). V was cut by 9 bases and J by 2 bases, with 18 bases left in between. CDR3 in amino acids: CASQRGKKSTDTQYF. The CDR3 nucleotides are TGTGCCAGTCAAAGGGGGAAAAAATCCACAGATACGCAGTATTTT.